A selection of T cell receptor beta chains follows, all from one sample in a study of breast tumors, draining lymph nodes, adjacent tissues. TCRdb re-called the multiplex PCR reads with MiXCR, one entry per CDR3 protein. The table records around 190,000 distinct CDR3 sequences, roughly a third of them present only once. The sequenced sample consisted of axillary lymph node tissue. Every receptor here comes from a female donor with breast cancer. Some clones in this sample may be carry-over from other donors' samples. The CDR3 runs from the conserved cysteine through the conserved F or W. D genes are given only for firm matches. Size values are once, few and many counts, or a class for expanded clones, and some rows have none.

-,TRBD1,TRBV7-7,TRBJ2-2,TGTGCTAGCAGCTTAACAGGGGTCTACACCGGGGAGCTGTTTTTT,CASSLTGVYTGELFF
many,-,TRBV6-2/TRBV6-3,TRBJ1-6,TGTGCCAGCAGGTCCGGTGCCCCTAATTCACCCCTCCACTTT,CASRSGAPNSPLHF
-,-,TRBV2,TRBJ2-2,TGTGCCACAGGTTCGGAGCGGGCATGGGCCGGGGAGCTGTTTTTT,CATGSERAWAGELFF
-,-,TRBV12-3/TRBV12-4,TRBJ1-1,TGTGCCAGCAGTTTTTTGGGTTCTGAAGCTTTCTTT,CASSFLGSEAFF
-,-,TRBV4-1,TRBJ2-5,TGCGCCAGCAGCCAAGGAGGGGAAGGGGAGACCCAGTACTTC,CASSQGGEGETQYF
-,TRBD1,TRBV9,TRBJ2-7,TGTGCCAGCAGCCCCCATGCCGGGACAGGGAATCTCGAGCAGTACTTC,CASSPHAGTGNLEQYF
-,TRBD2,TRBV10-2,TRBJ2-3,TGCGCCAGTTACGGCGGGGGGGCTCCGTCAGATACGCAGTATTTT,CASYGGGAPSDTQYF
-,-,TRBV15,TRBJ1-5,TGTGCCACCAGCAGAGATCTATGGATTCAGCCCCAGCATTTT,CATSRDLWIQPQHF
many,TRBD1,TRBV6-6,TRBJ1-3,TGTGCCAGCAGTACCGGACAGGGCATCTCTGGAAACACCATATATTTT,CASSTGQGISGNTIYF
many,TRBD1,TRBV20-1,TRBJ2-1,TGCAGTGCTAGGACAGGGAGCAATGAGCAGTTCTTC,CSARTGSNEQFF
many,TRBD2,TRBV7-9,TRBJ2-1,TGTGCCAGCAGCCCAAGGGAGGGTAGCTCCTACAATGAGCAGTTCTTC,CASSPREGSSYNEQFF
many,-,TRBV18,TRBJ2-2,TGTGCCAGCTCTCGGACGAACACCGGGGAGCTGTTTTTT,CASSRTNTGELFF
many,-,TRBV7-2,TRBJ2-7,TGTGCCAGCAGCTTACCCCCCTCCCACGAGCAGTACTTC,CASSLPPSHEQYF
-,TRBD2,TRBV20-1,TRBJ2-3,TGCAGTGCTTTACCGACTAGCGGGAGCCCTCCCACAGATACGCAGTATTTT,CSALPTSGSPPTDTQYF
many,-,TRBV25-1,TRBJ2-7,TGTGCCAGCAGTGATTCCTTCTACGAGCAGTACTTC,CASSDSFYEQYF
few,TRBD2,TRBV7-9,TRBJ2-5,TGTGCCAGCAGCTTAGTGGGGACTAGCGGGGGAACCGAGCCCCAGTACTTC,CASSLVGTSGGTEPQYF
-,-,TRBV10-3,TRBJ1-5,TGTGCCATCAGCCTGGGAATTAGCAATCAGCCCCAGCATTTT,CAISLGISNQPQHF
many,TRBD1,TRBV2,TRBJ2-7,TGTGCCAGTTTATACAGGGGGCTTTCCTACGAGCAGTACTTC,CASLYRGLSYEQYF
many,-,TRBV5-1,TRBJ2-7,TGCGCCAGCAGCTTGGCCGGTAACTCCTACGAGCAGTACTTC,CASSLAGNSYEQYF
-,TRBD2,TRBV6-1,TRBJ2-7,TGTGCCAGCAGTGAACAGCGGGGGGGGACCGAGCAGTACTTC,CASSEQRGGTEQYF
-,TRBD1,TRBV5-6,TRBJ1-6,TGTGCCAGCAGCTTGGACAGGGGCGCGCGGCCCCTCTATAATTCACCCCTCCACTTT,CASSLDRGARPLYNSPLHF
many,-,TRBV5-5,TRBJ1-5,TGTGCCAGCAGCTATACCCCCTCGGGAAGGGGAAACAATCAGCCCCAGCATTTT,CASSYTPSGRGNNQPQHF
many,TRBD2,TRBV2,TRBJ2-5,TGTGCCATCCCAAGCGGGAGGGCCGAGGAGACCCAGTACTTC,CAIPSGRAEETQYF
many,TRBD2,TRBV2,TRBJ2-2,TGTGCCAGCAGCAATAGCGGGAGGGCCATTGTTACCGGGGAGCTGTTTTTT,CASSNSGRAIVTGELFF
-,TRBD1,TRBV7-2,TRBJ2-5,TGTGCCAGCAGCTCCCCGCCTGGGACAGGGAGAGAGACCCAGTACTTC,CASSSPPGTGRETQYF
many,-,TRBV14,TRBJ2-2,TGTGCCAGCAGCCAAGAATGGGGGCTCGGCACCGGGGAGCTGTTTTTT,CASSQEWGLGTGELFF
-,-,TRBV9,TRBJ1-6,-,CASSPVASGNSPPHF
many,TRBD1,TRBV12-3/TRBV12-4,TRBJ2-3,TGTGCCAGCAGTTGGGGACAGAGCACAGATACGCAGTATTTT,CASSWGQSTDTQYF
-,-,TRBV7-3,TRBJ1-6,TGTGCCAGCAGCCCCCGCCTAGGCTCCTACAATTCACCCCTCCACTTT,CASSPRLGSYNSPLHF
-,-,TRBV7-2,TRBJ1-2,TGTGCCAGCAGCTTAGCGGTGGGTCCGGGCTATGACTACCCCTTC,CASSLAVGPGYDYPF
many,TRBD2,TRBV20-1,TRBJ2-1,TGCAGTGCTGAGGACCCGGGACTAGCGGGAGGGCCGAGCTCCTACAATGAGCAGTTCTTC,CSAEDPGLAGGPSSYNEQFF
many,-,TRBV7-9,TRBJ2-5,TGTGCCAGCAGTCGGGGGAGAGGAGAGACCCAGTACTTC,CASSRGRGETQYF
few,-,TRBV19,TRBJ1-2,TGTGCCAGTAGTATAGGGGCACGGAACTATGGCTACACCTTC,CASSIGARNYGYTF